This section outlines one T cell receptor (beta chain) sequence together with its context. Its antigen is as yet unknown. Quantitative molecular-barcoded 5'-RACE generated the TCR beta libraries. Each CDR3 protein gets one entry after TCRdb re-called the 5' RACE reads with MiXCR. The sample consists of 450,000 to 550,000 distinct CDR3 sequences, under 5.5% of them appearing once. This entry belongs to a study of CD8 T cells in ankylosing spondylitis. Germline loops: CDR1 SNHLY, CDR2 FYNNEI. The CDR3 is 14 residues long. Trimming cost V 0 bases and J 6 bases, with 11 bases left between them. Overall study findings and caveats: Blood from ankylosing spondylitis patients appeared to carry a characteristic roughly 8-variant TCR beta motif. CD8+ cells made up the disease-linked clones, which were relatively rare in peripheral blood.

This clonotype originated in a male donor with ankylosing spondylitis. The genes are TRBV2 and TRBJ1-2; D might be TRBD1 (6 bases). Sequences were obtained from blood, either unsorted or a sorted T cell fraction (not recorded which). The chain's CDR3 is CASSEAPGADGYTF. The CDR3 nucleotides are TGTGCCAGCAGTGAAGCCCCAGGGGCGGATGGCTACACCTTC.